This TCR beta chain appears in the sequencing data of a study of T cells in Graves' hyperthyroidism and ophthalmopathy. The germline gives CDR1 MNHNS, CDR2 SASEGT. The CDR3 covers 15 residues. V was clipped by 6 bases and J by 13 bases; unmatched bases: 17. RNA transcripts gave rise to amplified TCR beta CDR3 regions. The HTBI set primed first-round TCR CDR3 RT-PCR. A single record per CDR3 protein comes from TCRdb applying MiXCR to the multiplex PCR reads. This sample has about 210,000 distinct CDR3 sequences, with about 17% found just once. In its sample, this clonotype was seen a few times. A read error may explain this, as a much larger clone is one base away.

The source of this sequence is a man in his forties with Graves' hyperthyroidism. The chain uses TRBV6-1 and TRBJ2-1, with TRBD2 matching 8 bases. The sequenced sample was blood. CDR3 sequence reads: CASRSIAGIGKTQFF. CDR3 bases: TGTGCCAGCAGGTCCATAGCGGGGATAGGAAAGACCCAGTTCTTC.